These T cell receptor beta chains were read from a single sample in a study of T cell responses to AZD1222 COVID-19 vaccine. Clones were read by immunoSEQ multiplex PCR, and TCRdb kept only the in-frame ones, dropping some. Of about 200,000 clones detected, under 95% appear once; the ten largest clones hold 1%. The source was peripheral blood, collected on day 0 of MenACWY control vaccination. The receptor source for this set is an adult in good health. The CDR3 runs from the conserved cysteine through the conserved F or W. The order of the fields is clone size, D gene, V gene, J gene, CDR3 protein, CDR3 DNA. D genes are given only for firm matches. A clone size is listed for some rows: how often the clone was seen (once, few, many), or a class if it is expanded.

-	-	TRBV11-2	TRBJ1-1	CASSGDTSRTEAFF	TGTGCCAGCAGCGGGGACACCAGTCGGACTGAAGCTTTCTTT
-	-	TRBV9	TRBJ2-3	CASSVAGTDTQYF	TGTGCCAGCAGCGTAGCGGGGACAGATACGCAGTATTTT
few	-	TRBV19	TRBJ1-2	CASIGGANYGYTF	TGTGCCAGTATCGGCGGAGCTAACTATGGCTACACCTTC
-	-	TRBV7-9	TRBJ2-7	CASSLGDRRDHEQYF	TGTGCCAGCAGCTTAGGCGACAGAAGGGATCACGAGCAGTACTTC
-	-	TRBV7-8	TRBJ1-1	CASSLREASTEAFF	TGTGCCAGCAGCCTGCGCGAGGCGAGCACTGAAGCTTTCTTT
-	-	TRBV6-5	TRBJ1-1	CASVRVNTEAFF	TGTGCCAGCGTACGGGTCAACACTGAAGCTTTCTTT
-	-	TRBV3-1/TRBV3-2	TRBJ1-2	CASSQQPGPIYGYTF	TGTGCCAGCAGCCAACAGCCGGGACCCATCTATGGCTACACCTTC
-	TRBD1	TRBV19	TRBJ1-2	CASTHTGGTANYGYTF	TGTGCCAGTACTCATACAGGGGGGACCGCTAACTATGGCTACACCTTC
-	-	TRBV19	TRBJ1-5	CASSGTVVYQPQHF	TGTGCCAGTAGTGGGACGGTGGTCTATCAGCCCCAGCATTTT
-	-	TRBV12-3/TRBV12-4	TRBJ1-2	CASSFLQSYGYTF	TGTGCCAGCAGTTTCCTCCAGTCCTATGGCTACACCTTC
few	-	TRBV7-2	TRBJ1-1	CASSLGGRLYTEAFF	TGTGCCAGCAGCTTAGGGGGCAGATTATACACTGAAGCTTTCTTT
once	TRBD1	TRBV19	TRBJ2-7	CATRIPGQRAYEQYF	TGTGCCACCAGAATACCGGGACAGAGGGCCTACGAGCAGTACTTC
-	-	TRBV7-2	TRBJ2-5	CASSPLRETQYF	TGTGCCAGCAGCCCATTGCGGGAGACCCAGTACTTC
once	TRBD1	TRBV6-6	TRBJ1-5	CASSEEQGALGQPQHF	TGTGCCAGCAGCGAGGAACAGGGGGCGCTGGGTCAGCCCCAGCATTTT
-	-	TRBV2	TRBJ1-4	CASSETDEKLFF	TGTGCCAGCAGTGAGACGGATGAAAAACTGTTTTTT
-	-	TRBV27	TRBJ1-4	CASRIAWTNGNEKLFF	TGTGCCAGCAGGATCGCTTGGACAAATGGTAATGAAAAACTGTTTTTT
-	-	TRBV4-3	TRBJ2-7	CASSQDLGSYEQYF	TGCGCCAGCAGCCAAGATCTAGGGTCCTACGAGCAGTACTTC
-	-	TRBV4-2	TRBJ1-6	CASSQDGGSYNSPLHF	TGTGCCAGCAGCCAAGATGGGGGTTCCTATAATTCACCCCTCCACTTT
-	-	TRBV3-1/TRBV3-2	TRBJ2-1	CASSQAGRNEQFF	TGTGCCAGCAGCCAAGCGGGGAGGAATGAGCAGTTCTTC
-	-	TRBV2	TRBJ2-3	CASSEALLREDTQYF	TGTGCCAGCAGTGAAGCGCTTCTGAGGGAGGATACGCAGTATTTT
-	-	TRBV10-1	TRBJ2-3	CASSEYSGATQYF	TGCGCCAGCAGTGAATACTCGGGGGCAACGCAGTATTTT
-	-	TRBV29-1	TRBJ1-1	CSVGGGVRTEAFF	TGCAGCGTTGGCGGAGGTGTGAGGACTGAAGCTTTCTTT
-	-	TRBV5-6	TRBJ2-5	CASSLGPSEGDQYF	TGTGCCAGCAGCTTGGGTCCCTCCGAGGGTGACCAGTACTTC
-	-	TRBV4-1	TRBJ1-1	CASSQMEGGTEAFF	TGCGCCAGCAGCCAAATGGAGGGCGGGACTGAAGCTTTCTTT
-	-	TRBV7-2	TRBJ1-5	CASSPSGGGQPQHF	TGTGCCAGCAGCCCGTCTGGGGGGGGGCAGCCCCAGCATTTT
-	-	TRBV28	TRBJ1-6	CASRGGFYNSPLHF	TGTGCCAGTCGAGGGGGGTTTTATAATTCACCCCTCCACTTT
-	-	TRBV7-2	TRBJ1-6	CASSLNSRDSPLHF	TGTGCCAGCAGCTTAAACAGCCGCGATTCACCCCTCCACTTT
-	-	TRBV11-3	TRBJ2-5	CASSSPFPDGSDQETQYF	TGTGCCAGCAGCTCACCCTTCCCGGACGGGAGTGACCAAGAGACCCAGTACTTC
few	-	TRBV30	TRBJ1-2	CAHLAQNYYGYTF	TGTGCCCATTTGGCGCAGAACTACTATGGCTACACCTTC
-	TRBD1	TRBV7-9	TRBJ2-5	CASSSRTGGRETQYF	TGTGCCAGCAGCTCGCGGACAGGGGGCCGGGAGACCCAGTACTTC
once	TRBD1	TRBV7-2	TRBJ1-5	CASSWSGGGNQPQHF	TGTGCCAGCAGCTGGTCAGGGGGCGGGAATCAGCCCCAGCATTTT
-	TRBD1	TRBV5-1	TRBJ1-3	CASGQGVLGNTIYF	TGCGCCAGCGGCCAGGGGGTGCTCGGAAACACCATATATTTT
-	TRBD2	TRBV7-8	TRBJ2-7	CASSLSGGRSSYEQYF	TGTGCCAGCAGTCTTAGCGGGGGGCGCTCGTCCTACGAGCAGTACTTC
-	-	TRBV5-1	TRBJ1-1	CASSVARIGMNTEAFF	TGCGCCAGCAGCGTGGCGAGGATAGGGATGAACACTGAAGCTTTCTTT
once	-	TRBV5-1	TRBJ2-1	CASSLAVGRPDNEQFF	TGCGCCAGCAGCTTGGCCGTCGGCCGACCTGACAATGAGCAGTTCTTC
-	-	TRBV11-1	TRBJ1-6	CASSLGAAGNSPLHF	TGTGCCAGCAGCTTAGGGGCAGCCGGGAATTCACCCCTCCACTTT
-	-	TRBV15	TRBJ2-5	CATSRDRQETQYF	TGTGCCACCAGCAGGGACAGACAAGAGACCCAGTACTTC
-	-	TRBV28	TRBJ1-1	CASSWGGGANTEAFF	TGTGCCAGCAGCTGGGGGGGTGGGGCGAACACTGAAGCTTTCTTT
-	-	TRBV28	TRBJ1-5	CASTPAGRGDQPQHF	TGTGCCAGCACCCCGGCGGGAAGGGGCGATCAGCCCCAGCATTTT
-	TRBD2	TRBV5-8	TRBJ2-1	CASRARGAAYNEQFF	TGTGCCAGCAGGGCGCGGGGGGCTGCCTACAATGAGCAGTTCTTC
-	TRBD2	TRBV30	TRBJ2-2	CAWSLRLAGTGELFF	TGTGCCTGGAGTTTAAGACTAGCGGGCACCGGGGAGCTGTTTTTT
-	-	TRBV28	TRBJ2-7	CASSLDGRSEQYF	TGTGCCAGCAGTTTGGACGGAAGGAGCGAGCAGTACTTC
once	-	TRBV5-5	TRBJ1-5	CASSPLWTDQPQHF	TGTGCCAGCAGCCCGCTTTGGACTGATCAGCCCCAGCATTTT
-	-	TRBV6-1	TRBJ2-1	CASSEMLDYNEQFF	TGTGCCAGCAGTGAGATGCTAGATTACAATGAGCAGTTCTTC
-	TRBD1	TRBV19	TRBJ1-4	CASSPGGVGEKLFF	TGTGCCAGTAGCCCAGGGGGCGTCGGGGAAAAACTGTTTTTT
once	-	TRBV18	TRBJ1-2	CASSPTPGSTDNYGYTF	TGTGCCAGCTCACCCACTCCCGGATCCACTGACAACTATGGCTACACCTTC
-	-	TRBV19	TRBJ1-3	CASSPRARDPSGNTIYF	TGTGCCAGTAGCCCCCGGGCTAGGGACCCCTCTGGAAACACCATATATTTT
-	TRBD2	TRBV3-1/TRBV3-2	TRBJ2-4	CASSQSGGANIQYF	TGTGCCAGCAGCCAAAGCGGGGGGGCTAACATTCAGTACTTC
-	-	TRBV2	TRBJ1-1	CASREASGGTEAFF	TGTGCCAGCAGGGAAGCCAGCGGGGGAACTGAAGCTTTCTTT
once	-	TRBV5-6	TRBJ1-3	CASSLLRVSPRVSGNTIYF	TGTGCCAGCAGCTTGCTGAGGGTTTCTCCCCGGGTCTCTGGAAACACCATATATTTT
once	TRBD1	TRBV25-1	TRBJ1-2	CASSDQWQGDGPAYGYTF	TGTGCCAGCAGTGATCAATGGCAGGGGGACGGCCCAGCGTATGGCTACACCTTC
once	-	TRBV5-1	TRBJ1-1	CASSFQGSTEAFF	TGCGCCAGCAGCTTCCAGGGGAGTACTGAAGCTTTCTTT
once	-	TRBV10-3	TRBJ2-7	CAISESGGGPHEQYF	TGTGCCATCAGTGAGTCTGGAGGGGGACCCCACGAGCAGTACTTC
-	-	TRBV3-1/TRBV3-2	TRBJ1-1	CASSPGFRGSEAFF	TGTGCCAGCAGCCCTGGGTTCAGGGGATCTGAAGCTTTCTTT
-	-	TRBV12-3/TRBV12-4	TRBJ1-1	CASSLGEDF	TGTGCCAGCAGTTTAGGTGAGGACTTT
-	-	TRBV20-1	TRBJ1-3	CSARAWNTIYF	TGCAGTGCTAGGGCGTGGAACACCATATATTTT
-	-	TRBV24-1	TRBJ1-2	CATQDWAGYGYTF	TGTGCCACCCAGGACTGGGCGGGCTATGGCTACACCTTC
-	TRBD2	TRBV28	TRBJ2-7	CASSLPSGGSYEQYF	TGTGCCAGCAGTTTGCCCAGCGGGGGCTCCTACGAGCAGTACTTC
-	TRBD1	TRBV29-1	TRBJ1-2	CSVLEQGPYGYTF	TGCAGCGTCCTAGAACAGGGGCCCTATGGCTACACCTTC